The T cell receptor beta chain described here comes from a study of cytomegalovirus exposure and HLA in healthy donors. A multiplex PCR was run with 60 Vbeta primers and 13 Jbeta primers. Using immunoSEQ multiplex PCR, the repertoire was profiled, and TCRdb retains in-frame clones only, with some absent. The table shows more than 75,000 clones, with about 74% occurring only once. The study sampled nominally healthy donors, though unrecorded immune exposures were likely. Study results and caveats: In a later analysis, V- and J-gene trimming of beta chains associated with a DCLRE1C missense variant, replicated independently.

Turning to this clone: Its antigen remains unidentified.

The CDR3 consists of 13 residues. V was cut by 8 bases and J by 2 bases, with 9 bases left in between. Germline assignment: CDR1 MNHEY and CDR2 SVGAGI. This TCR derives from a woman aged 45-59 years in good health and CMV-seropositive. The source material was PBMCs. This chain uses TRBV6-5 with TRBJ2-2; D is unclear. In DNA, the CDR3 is TGTGCCAGCTGCCCCAGAAACACCGGGGAGCTGTTTTTT. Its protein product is CASCPRNTGELFF.